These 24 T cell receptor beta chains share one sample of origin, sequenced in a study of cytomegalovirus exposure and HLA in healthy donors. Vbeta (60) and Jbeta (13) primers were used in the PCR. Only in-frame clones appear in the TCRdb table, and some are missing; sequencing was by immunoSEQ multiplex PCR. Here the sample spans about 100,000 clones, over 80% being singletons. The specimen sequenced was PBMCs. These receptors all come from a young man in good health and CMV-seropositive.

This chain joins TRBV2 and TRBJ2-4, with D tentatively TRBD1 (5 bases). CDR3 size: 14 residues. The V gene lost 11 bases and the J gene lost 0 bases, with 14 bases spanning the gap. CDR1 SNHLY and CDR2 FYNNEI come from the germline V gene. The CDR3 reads CAGRGMVAKNIQYF. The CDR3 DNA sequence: TGTGCCGGAAGGGGTATGGTAGCCAAAAACATTCAGTACTTC.

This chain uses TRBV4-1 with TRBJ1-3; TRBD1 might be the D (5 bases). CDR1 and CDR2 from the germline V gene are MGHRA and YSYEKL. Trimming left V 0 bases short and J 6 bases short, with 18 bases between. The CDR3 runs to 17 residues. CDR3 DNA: TGCGCCAGCAGCCAAGATTTCAGGGCTACTCAAGTAAACACCATATATTTT. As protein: CASSQDFRATQVNTIYF.

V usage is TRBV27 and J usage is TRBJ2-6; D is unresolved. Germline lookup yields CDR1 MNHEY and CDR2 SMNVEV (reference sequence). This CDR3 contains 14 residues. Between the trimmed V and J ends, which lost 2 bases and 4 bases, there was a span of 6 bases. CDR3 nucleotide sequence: TGTGCCAGCAGTTTACTCTTCGGGGCCAACGTCCTGACTTTC. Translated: CASSLLFGANVLTF.

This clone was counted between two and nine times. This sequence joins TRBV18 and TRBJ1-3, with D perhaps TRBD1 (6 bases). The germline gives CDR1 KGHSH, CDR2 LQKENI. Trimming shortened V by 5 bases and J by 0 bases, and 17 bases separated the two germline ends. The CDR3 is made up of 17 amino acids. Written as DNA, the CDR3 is TGTGCCAGCTCAGCCTTCGACATAGGGGGCTCTGGAAACACCATATATTTT. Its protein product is CASSAFDIGGSGNTIYF.

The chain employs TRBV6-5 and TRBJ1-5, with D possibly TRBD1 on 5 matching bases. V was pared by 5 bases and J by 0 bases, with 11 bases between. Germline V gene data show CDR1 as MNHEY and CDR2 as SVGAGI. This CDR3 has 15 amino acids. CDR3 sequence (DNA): TGTGCCAGCAGTCCAACAGGCACTAGCAATCAGCCCCAGCATTTT. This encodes CASSPTGTSNQPQHF.

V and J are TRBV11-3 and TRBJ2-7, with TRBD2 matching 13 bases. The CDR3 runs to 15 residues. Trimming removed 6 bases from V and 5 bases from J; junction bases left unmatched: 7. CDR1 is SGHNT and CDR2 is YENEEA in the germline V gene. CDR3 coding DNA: TGTGCCAGCAGACTAGCGGGGGGGCCGATCAACGAGCAGTACTTC. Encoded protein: CASRLAGGPINEQYF.

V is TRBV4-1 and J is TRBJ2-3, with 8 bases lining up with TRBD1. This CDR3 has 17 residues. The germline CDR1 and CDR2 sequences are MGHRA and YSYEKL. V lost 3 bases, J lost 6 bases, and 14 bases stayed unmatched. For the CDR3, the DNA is TGCGCCAGCAGCCATGACCAAAGGACAGGGAATCGCGATACGCAGTATTTT. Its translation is CASSHDQRTGNRDTQYF.

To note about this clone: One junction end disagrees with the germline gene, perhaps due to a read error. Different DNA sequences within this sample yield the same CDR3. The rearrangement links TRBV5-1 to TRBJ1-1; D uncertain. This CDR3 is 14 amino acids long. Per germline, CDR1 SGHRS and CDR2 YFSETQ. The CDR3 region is CASRKRHTNTEAFF. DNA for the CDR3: TGTGCAAGCAGAAAGCGGCATACGAACACTGAAGCTTTCTTT.

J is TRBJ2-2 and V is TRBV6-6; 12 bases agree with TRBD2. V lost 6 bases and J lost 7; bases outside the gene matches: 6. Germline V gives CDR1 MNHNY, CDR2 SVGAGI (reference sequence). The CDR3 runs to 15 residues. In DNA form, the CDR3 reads TGTGCCAGCAGGTCGACTAGCGGGGGAATCGGGGAGCTGTTTTTT. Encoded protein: CASRSTSGGIGELFF.

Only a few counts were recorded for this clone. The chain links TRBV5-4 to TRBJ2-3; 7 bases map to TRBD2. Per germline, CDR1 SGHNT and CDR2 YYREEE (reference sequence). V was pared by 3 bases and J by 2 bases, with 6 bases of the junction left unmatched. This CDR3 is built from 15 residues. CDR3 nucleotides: TGTGCCAGCAGCTCAGGGAGCGGGGCCACAGATACGCAGTATTTT. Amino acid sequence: CASSSGSGATDTQYF.

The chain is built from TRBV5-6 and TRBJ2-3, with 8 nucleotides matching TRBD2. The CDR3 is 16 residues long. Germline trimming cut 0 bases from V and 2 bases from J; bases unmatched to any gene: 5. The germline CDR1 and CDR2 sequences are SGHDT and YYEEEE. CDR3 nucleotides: TGTGCCAGCAGCTTGGGCGGGGGGACTTCCACAGATACGCAGTATTTT. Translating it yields CASSLGGGTSTDTQYF.

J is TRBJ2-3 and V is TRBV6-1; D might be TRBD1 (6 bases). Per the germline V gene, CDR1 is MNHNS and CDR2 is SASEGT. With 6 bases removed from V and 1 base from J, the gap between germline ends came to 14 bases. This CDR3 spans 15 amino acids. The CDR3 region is CASSLRGFGTDTQYF. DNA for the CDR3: TGTGCCAGCAGCCTCAGGGGTTTTGGCACAGATACGCAGTATTTT.

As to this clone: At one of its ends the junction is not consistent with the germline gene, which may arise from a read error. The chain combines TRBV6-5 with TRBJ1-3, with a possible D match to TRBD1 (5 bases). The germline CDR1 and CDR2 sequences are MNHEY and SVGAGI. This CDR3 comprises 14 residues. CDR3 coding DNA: TGTGCCGGCAGTTTGGGGGGCTCTGGAAACACCATATATTTT. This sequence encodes CAGSLGGSGNTIYF.

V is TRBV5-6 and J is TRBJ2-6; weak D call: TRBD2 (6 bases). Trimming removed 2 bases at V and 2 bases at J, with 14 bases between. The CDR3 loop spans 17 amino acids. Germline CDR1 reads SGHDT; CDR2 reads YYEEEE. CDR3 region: CASSLRGLSAGANVLTF. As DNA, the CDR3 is TGTGCCAGCAGCTTAAGGGGACTTAGCGCTGGGGCCAACGTCCTGACTTTC.

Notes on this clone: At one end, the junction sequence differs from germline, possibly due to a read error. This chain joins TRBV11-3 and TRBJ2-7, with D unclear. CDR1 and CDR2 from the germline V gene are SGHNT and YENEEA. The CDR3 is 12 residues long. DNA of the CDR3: TGTGCCGGCAGCTTAGACGGCTACGAGCAGTACTTC. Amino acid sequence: CAGSLDGYEQYF.

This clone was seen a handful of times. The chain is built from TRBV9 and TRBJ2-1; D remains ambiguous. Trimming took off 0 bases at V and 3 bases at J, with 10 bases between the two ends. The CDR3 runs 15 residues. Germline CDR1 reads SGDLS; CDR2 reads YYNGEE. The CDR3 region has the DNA TGTGCCAGCAGCGTAGTTGGAGCGAGCTACAATGAGCAGTTCTTC. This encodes CASSVVGASYNEQFF. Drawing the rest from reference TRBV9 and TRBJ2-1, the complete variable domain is DSGVTQTPKHLITATGQRVTLRCSPRSGDLSVYWYQQSLDQGLQFLIQYYNGEERAKGNILERFSAQQFPDLHSELNLSSLELGDSALYFCASSVVGASYNEQFFGPGTRLTVL.

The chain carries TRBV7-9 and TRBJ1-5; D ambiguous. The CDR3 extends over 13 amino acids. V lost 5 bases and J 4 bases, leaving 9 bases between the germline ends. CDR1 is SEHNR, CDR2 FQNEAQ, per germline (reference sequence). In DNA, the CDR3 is TGTGCCAGCAGCCGGCGGGAAAATCAGCCCCAGCATTTT. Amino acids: CASSRRENQPQHF.

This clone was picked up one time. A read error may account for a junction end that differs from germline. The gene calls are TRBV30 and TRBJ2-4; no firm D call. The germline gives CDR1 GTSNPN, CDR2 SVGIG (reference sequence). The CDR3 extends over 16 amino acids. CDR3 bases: TGTGCCTGGAGTGTACCATTGGCTGGCCCCAAAAACAGTCAGTACTTC. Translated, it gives CAWSVPLAGPKNSQYF.

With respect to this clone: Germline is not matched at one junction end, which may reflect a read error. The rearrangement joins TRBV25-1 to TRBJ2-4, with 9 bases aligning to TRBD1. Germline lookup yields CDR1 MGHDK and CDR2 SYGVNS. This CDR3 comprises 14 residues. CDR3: CASSARDRANSQYF. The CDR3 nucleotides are TGTGCCAGCAGTGCCCGGGACAGGGCGAACAGTCAGTACTTC.

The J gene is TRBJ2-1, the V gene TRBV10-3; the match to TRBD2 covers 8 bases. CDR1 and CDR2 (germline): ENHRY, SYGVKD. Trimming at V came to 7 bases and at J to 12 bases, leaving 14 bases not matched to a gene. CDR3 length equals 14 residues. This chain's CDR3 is CAITPGLVRFRQFF. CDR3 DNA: TGTGCCATCACGCCGGGACTAGTACGTTTTCGGCAGTTCTTC.

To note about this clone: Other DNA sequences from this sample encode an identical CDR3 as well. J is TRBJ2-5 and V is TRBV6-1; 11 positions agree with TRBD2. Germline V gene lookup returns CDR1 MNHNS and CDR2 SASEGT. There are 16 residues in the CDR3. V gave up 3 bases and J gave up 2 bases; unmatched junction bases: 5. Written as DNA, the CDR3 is TGTGCCAGCAGTGAGTTAGCGGGGGGGCCTCAAGAGACCCAGTACTTC. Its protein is CASSELAGGPQETQYF.

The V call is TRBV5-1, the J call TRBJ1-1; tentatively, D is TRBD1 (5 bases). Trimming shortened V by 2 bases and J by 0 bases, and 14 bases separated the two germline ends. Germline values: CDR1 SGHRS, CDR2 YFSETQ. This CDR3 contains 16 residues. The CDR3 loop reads CASSLPTDSMNTEAFF. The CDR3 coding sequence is TGCGCCAGCAGCTTACCGACAGATTCCATGAACACTGAAGCTTTCTTT.

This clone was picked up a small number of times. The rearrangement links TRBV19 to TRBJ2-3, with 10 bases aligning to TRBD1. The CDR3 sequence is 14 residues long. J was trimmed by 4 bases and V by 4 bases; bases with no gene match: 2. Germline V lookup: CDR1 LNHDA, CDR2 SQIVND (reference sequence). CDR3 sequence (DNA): TGTGCCAGTAGTAAAGGACAGGGGGCAGATACGCAGTATTTT. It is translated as CASSKGQGADTQYF.

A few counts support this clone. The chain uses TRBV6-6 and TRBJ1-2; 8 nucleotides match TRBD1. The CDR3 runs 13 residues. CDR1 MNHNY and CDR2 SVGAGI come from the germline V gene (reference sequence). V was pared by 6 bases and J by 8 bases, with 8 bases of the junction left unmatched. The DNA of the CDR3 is TGTGCCAGCAGCTCCGGGACAGGCCTGGGCTACACCTTC. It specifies CASSSGTGLGYTF.